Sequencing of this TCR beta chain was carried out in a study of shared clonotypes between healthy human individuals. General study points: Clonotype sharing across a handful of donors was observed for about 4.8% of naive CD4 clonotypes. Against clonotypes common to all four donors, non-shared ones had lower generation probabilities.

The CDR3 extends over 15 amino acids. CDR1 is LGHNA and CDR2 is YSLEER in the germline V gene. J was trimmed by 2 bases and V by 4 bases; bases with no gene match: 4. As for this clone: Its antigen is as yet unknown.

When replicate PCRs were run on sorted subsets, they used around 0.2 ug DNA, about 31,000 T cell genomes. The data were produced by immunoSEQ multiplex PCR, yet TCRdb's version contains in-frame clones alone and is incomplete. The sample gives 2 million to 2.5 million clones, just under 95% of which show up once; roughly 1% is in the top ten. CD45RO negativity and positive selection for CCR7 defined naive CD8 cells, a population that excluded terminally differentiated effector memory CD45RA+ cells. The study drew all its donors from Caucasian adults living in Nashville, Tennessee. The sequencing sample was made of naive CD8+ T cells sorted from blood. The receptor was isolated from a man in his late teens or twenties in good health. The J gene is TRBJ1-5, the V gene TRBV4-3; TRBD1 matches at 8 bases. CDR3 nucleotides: TGCGCCAGCAGCCCAGAGGACAGGGGCAATCAGCCCCAGCATTTT. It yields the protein CASSPEDRGNQPQHF.